Detailed here is one TCR beta chain. Original processing notes: Estimated nucleated cell counts came from reference gene primer amplification. Clones were read by immunoSEQ multiplex PCR, and TCRdb kept only the in-frame ones, dropping some. The V and J calls and the clone size are those of that table, but D and trimming were determined from the DNA. The table has around 91,000 clones, roughly 85% seen once. The record originates from a study of blood T cell repertoires in COVID-19. Study as a whole: Researchers got acute and convalescent COVID-19 samples from the United States, Italy and Spain.

Germline V CDR1 and CDR2: SGHNT, YENEEA. Trimming at V came to 3 bases and at J to 5 bases, leaving 8 bases not matched to a gene. The CDR3 is 18 amino acids. The V and J genes are TRBV11-3 and TRBJ2-1; 15 positions agree with TRBD2. Material: peripheral blood. This receptor was obtained from a man older than 75 with acute or convalescent COVID-19. The CDR3 region is CASSFGLAGGLVHNEQFF. As DNA, the CDR3 is TGTGCCAGCAGCTTCGGACTAGCGGGAGGGCTTGTCCACAATGAGCAGTTCTTC.